This T cell receptor beta chain was observed in a study of technical replicates of blood from a few donors. The CDR3 length is 13 residues. CDR1 and CDR2 (germline): SGHTA, FQGNSA. Trimming at V came to 11 bases and at J to 1 base, leaving 5 bases not matched to a gene. The protocol was immunoSEQ multiplex PCR, while the TCRdb copy is restricted to in-frame clones and leaves out a portion. The sample lists tens of thousands of clones; less than 98% were seen once. Sample: T cells isolated from PBMCs. The TCR originated in a human donor in good health. The chain recombines TRBV7-2 with TRBJ2-7, with 10 positions matching TRBD2. CDR3 region: CALLLAGSYEQYF. DNA of the CDR3: TGTGCCTTGTTACTAGCGGGGTCCTACGAGCAGTACTTC.